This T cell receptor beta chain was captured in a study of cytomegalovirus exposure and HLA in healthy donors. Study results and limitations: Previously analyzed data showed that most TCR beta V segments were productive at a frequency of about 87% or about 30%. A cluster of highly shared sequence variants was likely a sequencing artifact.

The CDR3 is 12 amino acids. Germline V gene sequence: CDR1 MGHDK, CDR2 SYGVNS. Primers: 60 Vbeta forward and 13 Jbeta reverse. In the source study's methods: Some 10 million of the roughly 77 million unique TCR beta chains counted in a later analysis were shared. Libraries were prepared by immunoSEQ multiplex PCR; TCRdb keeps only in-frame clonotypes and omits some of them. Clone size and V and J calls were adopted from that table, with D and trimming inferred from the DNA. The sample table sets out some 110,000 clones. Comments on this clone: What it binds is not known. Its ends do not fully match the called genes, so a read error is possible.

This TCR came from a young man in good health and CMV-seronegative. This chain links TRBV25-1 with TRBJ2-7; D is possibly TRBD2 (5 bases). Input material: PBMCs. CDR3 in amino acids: CASSDFGDLANF. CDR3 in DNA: TGTGCCAGCAGTGATTTCGGGGATCTAGCAAACTTC.